These T cell receptor beta chains were read from a single sample in a study of cytomegalovirus exposure and HLA in healthy donors. The assay was immunoSEQ multiplex PCR, and TCRdb's table has in-frame clones only and misses some. The table includes 200,000 or so clones, more than 60% detected once. Sequenced material: PBMCs. These receptors were collected from a man aged 35-49 years in good health and CMV-seronegative. Each CDR3 is given with its conserved first and last residue. D genes are given only for firm matches. Rows give clone size only sometimes, using once, few, many, or a class for an expanded clone.

size	J	D	V	CDR3	DNA
.	TRBJ2-3	.	TRBV7-3	CASSLIADDTQYF	TGTGCCAGCAGCTTAATAGCGGACGATACGCAGTATTTT
.	TRBJ2-7	TRBD2	TRBV2	CASTSGGTYEQYF	TGTGCCAGCACTAGCGGGGGTACCTACGAGCAGTACTTC
.	TRBJ2-1	.	TRBV10-3	CAISVDGGDYNEQFF	TGTGCCATCAGTGTGGACGGGGGAGACTACAATGAGCAGTTCTTC
.	TRBJ1-5	.	TRBV6-1	CASSERRDQPQHF	TGTGCCAGCAGTGAAAGACGGGATCAGCCCCAGCATTTT
.	TRBJ2-1	TRBD1	TRBV7-3	CASSSTGTGSNEQFF	TGTGCCAGCAGCTCGACCGGGACAGGGTCAAATGAGCAGTTCTTC
.	TRBJ1-2	.	TRBV7-9	CASSTLRGGQGYGYTF	TGTGCCAGCAGCACCCTAAGGGGGGGGCAAGGCTATGGCTACACCTTC
.	TRBJ2-6	TRBD1	TRBV11-2	CASSPGTGGHSGANVLTF	TGTGCCAGCAGCCCAGGGACAGGGGGCCACTCTGGGGCCAACGTCCTGACTTTC
.	TRBJ2-3	TRBD2	TRBV15	CATSSPLADPKNTQYF	TGTGCCACCAGCAGCCCTCTAGCGGACCCCAAAAATACGCAGTATTTT
few	TRBJ2-5	.	TRBV5-6	CASSPGTVEAQYF	TGTGCCAGCAGCCCGGGGACTGTCGAGGCCCAGTACTTC
.	TRBJ1-2	.	TRBV18	CASSPPGGLYGYTF	TGTGCCAGCTCACCACCGGGGGGGCTCTATGGCTACACCTTC
.	TRBJ2-7	TRBD2	TRBV5-1	CASSLEVSGPYEQYF	TGCGCCAGCAGCTTGGAAGTTAGCGGGCCCTACGAGCAGTACTTC
.	TRBJ2-3	TRBD1	TRBV9	CASSRDRVTDTQYF	TGTGCCAGCAGTCGGGACAGGGTAACAGATACGCAGTATTTT
.	TRBJ2-7	.	TRBV5-1	CASSLYTRGVGEQYF	TGCGCCAGCAGCTTGTATACCAGGGGAGTTGGCGAGCAGTACTTC
.	TRBJ2-7	.	TRBV2	CASRGEPYEQYF	TGTGCCAGCAGAGGAGAACCCTACGAGCAGTACTTC
.	TRBJ2-3	TRBD1	TRBV9	CASSVSKQGQGADTQYF	TGTGCCAGCAGCGTAAGTAAACAGGGACAGGGAGCAGATACGCAGTATTTT
.	TRBJ2-3	TRBD2	TRBV4-1	CASSQGPAGGHFSTDTQYF	TGCGCCAGCAGCCAAGGGCCAGCGGGGGGACATTTTAGCACAGATACGCAGTATTTT
once	TRBJ2-3	TRBD2	TRBV2	CASPGGTDTQYF	TGTGCCAGTCCCGGGGGGACAGATACGCAGTATTTT
.	TRBJ1-3	.	TRBV10-3	CAISEVPTSGNTIYF	TGTGCCATCAGTGAGGTTCCTACCTCTGGAAACACCATATATTTT
.	TRBJ2-3	.	TRBV7-3	CASSLGLSTDTQYF	TGTGCCAGCAGCTTAGGACTTAGCACAGATACGCAGTATTTT
few	TRBJ2-1	.	TRBV2	CASRASTFDNEQFF	TGTGCCAGCAGGGCCTCGACATTTGACAATGAGCAGTTCTTC
.	TRBJ2-2	.	TRBV30	CAWNKQSTGELFF	TGTGCCTGGAACAAACAGTCCACCGGGGAGCTGTTTTTT
few	TRBJ1-5	.	TRBV7-2	CASSPQGSNQPQHF	TGTGCCAGCAGCCCTCAGGGGAGCAATCAGCCCCAGCATTTT
.	TRBJ2-7	TRBD2	TRBV6-5	CASRMTSGKGEQYF	TGTGCCAGCAGGATGACTAGCGGGAAAGGCGAGCAGTACTTC
.	TRBJ1-1	.	TRBV18	CASSPPGGPNTEAFF	TGTGCCAGCTCACCCCCGGGGGGGCCAAACACTGAAGCTTTCTTT
.	TRBJ2-2	.	TRBV19	CASSTTWTDTGELFF	TGTGCCAGTAGTACTACCTGGACAGACACCGGGGAGCTGTTTTTT
.	TRBJ1-1	.	TRBV9	CASSPPAGASEAFF	TGTGCCAGCAGCCCCCCCGCGGGGGCGTCTGAAGCTTTCTTT
.	TRBJ1-1	TRBD1	TRBV7-9	CASSRRDRTLGTEAFF	TGTGCCAGCAGCCGCCGGGACAGAACGTTGGGCACTGAAGCTTTCTTT
.	TRBJ1-5	.	TRBV2	CASSTRDTDPHF	TGTGCCAGCAGCACCCGGGACACGGATCCACATTTT
few	TRBJ2-7	TRBD1	TRBV5-1	CASSLAQGQVYEQYF	TGCGCCAGCAGCTTGGCCCAAGGACAGGTCTACGAGCAGTACTTC
.	TRBJ2-2	.	TRBV18	CASSPLTSGAGELFF	TGTGCCAGCTCACCCTTAACCTCAGGGGCCGGGGAGCTGTTTTTT
.	TRBJ2-1	TRBD2	TRBV18	CASSPQTSGVGNEQFF	TGTGCCAGCTCACCCCAGACGAGCGGGGTGGGGAATGAGCAGTTCTTC
.	TRBJ2-2	.	TRBV7-2	CASSLNGGLAEELFF	TGTGCCAGCAGCTTAAACGGGGGGCTAGCGGAAGAGCTGTTTTTT
.	TRBJ2-1	TRBD2	TRBV15	CATSRGLAGFYNEQFF	TGTGCCACCAGCAGAGGGCTAGCGGGTTTTTACAATGAGCAGTTCTTC
.	TRBJ2-7	.	TRBV27	CASSLLGDIGPYEQYF	TGTGCCAGCAGTTTATTAGGGGACATAGGTCCCTACGAGCAGTACTTC
once	TRBJ2-5	TRBD1	TRBV2	CASMLDRGGETQYF	TGTGCCAGCATGCTGGACAGGGGGGGAGAGACCCAGTACTTC
few	TRBJ2-2	TRBD2	TRBV6-5	CASSPSGSNTGELFF	TGCGCCAGCTCCCCTAGCGGGTCGAACACCGGGGAGCTGTTTTTT
.	TRBJ2-3	.	TRBV12-2	CASRSTTSGSLTDTQYF	TGTGCAAGTCGCTCCACGACTAGCGGGTCCCTCACAGATACGCAGTATTTT
once	TRBJ2-5	TRBD2	TRBV18	CASSPPAGGKRPQYF	TGTGCCAGCTCACCTCCAGCGGGGGGTAAGAGACCCCAGTACTTC
.	TRBJ2-5	.	TRBV28	CASSGGGLETQYF	TGTGCCAGCAGTGGGGGAGGTTTGGAGACCCAGTACTTC